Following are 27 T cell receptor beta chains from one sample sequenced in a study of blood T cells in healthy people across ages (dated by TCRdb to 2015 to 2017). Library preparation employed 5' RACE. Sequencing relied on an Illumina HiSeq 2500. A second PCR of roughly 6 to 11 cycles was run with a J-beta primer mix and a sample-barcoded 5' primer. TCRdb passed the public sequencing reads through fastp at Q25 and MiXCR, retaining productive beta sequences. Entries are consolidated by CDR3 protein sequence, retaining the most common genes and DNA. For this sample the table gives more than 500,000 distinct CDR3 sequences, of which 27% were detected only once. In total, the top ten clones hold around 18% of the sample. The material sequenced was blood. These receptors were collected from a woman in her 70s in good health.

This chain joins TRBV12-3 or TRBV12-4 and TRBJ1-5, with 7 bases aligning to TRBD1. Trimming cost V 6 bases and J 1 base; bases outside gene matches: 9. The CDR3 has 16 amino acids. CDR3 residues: CASSPDGTDSNQPQHF. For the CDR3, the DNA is TGTGCCAGCAGCCCCGATGGGACAGACAGCAATCAGCCCCAGCATTTT.

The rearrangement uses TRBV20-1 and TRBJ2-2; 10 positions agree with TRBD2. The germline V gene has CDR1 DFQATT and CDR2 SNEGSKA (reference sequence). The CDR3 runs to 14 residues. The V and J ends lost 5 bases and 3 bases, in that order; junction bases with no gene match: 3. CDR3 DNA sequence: TGCAGTGCTCCAGCGGGGGGGGACACCGGGGAGCTGTTTTTT. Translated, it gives CSAPAGGDTGELFF.

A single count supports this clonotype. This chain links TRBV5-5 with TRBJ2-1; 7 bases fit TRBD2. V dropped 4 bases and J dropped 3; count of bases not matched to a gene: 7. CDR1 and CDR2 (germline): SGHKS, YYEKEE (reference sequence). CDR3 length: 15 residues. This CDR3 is CASSGPRGGYNEQFF. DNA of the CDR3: TGTGCCAGCAGCGGACCTCGCGGGGGCTACAATGAGCAGTTCTTC.

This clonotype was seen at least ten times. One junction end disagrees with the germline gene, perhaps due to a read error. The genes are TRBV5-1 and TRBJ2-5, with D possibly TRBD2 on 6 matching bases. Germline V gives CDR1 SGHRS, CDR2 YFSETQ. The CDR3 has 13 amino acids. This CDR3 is CASSRGDQETQYF. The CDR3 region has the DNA TGTGCCAGCAGTCGCGGGGACCAAGAGACCCAGTACTTC.

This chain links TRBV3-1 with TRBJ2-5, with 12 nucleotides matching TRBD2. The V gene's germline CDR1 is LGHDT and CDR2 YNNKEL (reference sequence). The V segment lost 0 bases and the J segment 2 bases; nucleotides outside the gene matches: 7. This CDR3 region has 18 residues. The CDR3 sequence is CASSQDIPLAGGQETQYF. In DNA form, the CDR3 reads TGTGCCAGCAGCCAAGATATTCCCCTAGCGGGGGGGCAAGAGACCCAGTACTTC.

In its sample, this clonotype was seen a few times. CDR3 in DNA: TGCGCCAGCGGAGGGGGACAGGGGAATGGCTACACCTTC. It is translated as CASGGGQGNGYTF. The chain uses TRBV5-1 and TRBJ1-2; 10 bases map to TRBD1. The CDR3 consists of 13 residues. CDR1 and CDR2 (germline): SGHRS, YFSETQ. Germline trimming cut 7 bases from V and 6 bases from J; bases unmatched to any gene: 6.

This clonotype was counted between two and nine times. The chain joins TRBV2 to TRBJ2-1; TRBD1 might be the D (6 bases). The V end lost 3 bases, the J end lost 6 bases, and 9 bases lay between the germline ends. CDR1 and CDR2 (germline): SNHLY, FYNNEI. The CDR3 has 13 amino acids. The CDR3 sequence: CASSDKQGNEQFF. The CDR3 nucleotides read TGTGCCAGCAGTGATAAACAGGGCAATGAGCAGTTCTTC. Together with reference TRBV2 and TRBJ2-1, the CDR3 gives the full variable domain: EPEVTQTPSHQVTQMGQEVILRCVPISNHLYFYWYRQILGQKVEFLVSFYNNEISEKSEIFDDQFSVERPDGSNFTLKIRSTKLEDSAMYFCASSDKQGNEQFFGPGTRLTVL.

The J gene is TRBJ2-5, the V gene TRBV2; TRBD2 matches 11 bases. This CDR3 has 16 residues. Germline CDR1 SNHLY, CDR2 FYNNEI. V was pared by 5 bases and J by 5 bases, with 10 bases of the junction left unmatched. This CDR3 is CASSRLAGSVGETQYF. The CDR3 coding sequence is TGTGCCAGCAGTCGACTAGCGGGGAGTGTGGGTGAGACCCAGTACTTC.

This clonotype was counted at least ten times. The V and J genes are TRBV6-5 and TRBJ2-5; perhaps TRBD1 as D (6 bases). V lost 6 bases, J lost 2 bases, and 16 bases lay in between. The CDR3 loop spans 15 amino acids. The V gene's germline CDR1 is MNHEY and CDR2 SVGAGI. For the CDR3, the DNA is TGTGCCAGCAGACCTGGGACACTGCTGCAAGAGACCCAGTACTTC. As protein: CASRPGTLLQETQYF.

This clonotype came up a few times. The CDR3 nucleotides are TGTGCCAGCACCACATCCTCTGGGGCCAACGTCCTGACTTTC. Protein sequence: CASTTSSGANVLTF. V gene TRBV3-1 combines with J gene TRBJ2-6; D is ambiguous. This CDR3 has 14 residues. V gave up 7 bases and J gave up 0 bases, with 7 bases separating them. Germline assignment: CDR1 LGHDT and CDR2 YNNKEL (reference sequence).

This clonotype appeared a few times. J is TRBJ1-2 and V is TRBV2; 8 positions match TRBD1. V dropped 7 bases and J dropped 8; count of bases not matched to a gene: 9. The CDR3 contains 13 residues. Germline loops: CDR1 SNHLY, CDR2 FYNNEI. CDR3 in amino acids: CASKQGDYGGYTF. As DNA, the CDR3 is TGTGCCAGCAAACAGGGGGACTATGGAGGCTACACCTTC.

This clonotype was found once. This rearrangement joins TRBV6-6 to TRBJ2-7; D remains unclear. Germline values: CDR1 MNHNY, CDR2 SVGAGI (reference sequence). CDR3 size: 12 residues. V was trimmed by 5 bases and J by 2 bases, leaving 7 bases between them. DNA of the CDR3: TGTGCCAGCAGTCACAACACCTACGAGCAGTACTTC. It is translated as CASSHNTYEQYF.

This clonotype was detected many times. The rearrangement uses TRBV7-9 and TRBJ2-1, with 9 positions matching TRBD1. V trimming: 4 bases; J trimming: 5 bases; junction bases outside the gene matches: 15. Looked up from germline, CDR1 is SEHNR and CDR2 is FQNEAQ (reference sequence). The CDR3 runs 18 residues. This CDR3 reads CASSYRLTGTGRNNEQFF. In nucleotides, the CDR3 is TGTGCCAGCAGCTACCGACTGACCGGGACAGGGCGAAACAATGAGCAGTTCTTC.

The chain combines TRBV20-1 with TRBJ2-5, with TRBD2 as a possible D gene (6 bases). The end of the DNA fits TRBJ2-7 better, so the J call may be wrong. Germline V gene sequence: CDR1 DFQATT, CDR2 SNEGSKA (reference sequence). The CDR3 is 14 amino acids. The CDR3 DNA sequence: TGCAGTGCTAGTGGTCTAGCGCCTTCCTACGAGCAGTACTTC. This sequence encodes CSASGLAPSYEQYF.

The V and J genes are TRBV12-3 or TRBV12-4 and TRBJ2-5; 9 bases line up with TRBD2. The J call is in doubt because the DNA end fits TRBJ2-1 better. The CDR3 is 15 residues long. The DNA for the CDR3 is TGTGCCAGCAGTTTCGGGTTAGCGGGGGACAATGAGCAGTTCTTC. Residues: CASSFGLAGDNEQFF.

The DNA for the CDR3 is TGCAGCGTAGGAGAGAGAATTAATGAAAAACTGTTTTTT. Protein sequence: CSVGERINEKLFF. V is TRBV29-1 and J is TRBJ1-4; D remains unclear. This CDR3 is 13 amino acids long. Trimming removed 6 bases at V and 4 bases at J, with 12 bases between. Germline V gives CDR1 SQVTM, CDR2 ANQGSEA.

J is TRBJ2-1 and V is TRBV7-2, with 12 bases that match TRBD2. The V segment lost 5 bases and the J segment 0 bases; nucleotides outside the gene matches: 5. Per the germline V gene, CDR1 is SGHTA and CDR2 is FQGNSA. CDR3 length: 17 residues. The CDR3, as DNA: TGTGCCAGCAGCAGGACTAGCGGGATGAGCTCCTACAATGAGCAGTTCTTC. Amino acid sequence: CASSRTSGMSSYNEQFF.

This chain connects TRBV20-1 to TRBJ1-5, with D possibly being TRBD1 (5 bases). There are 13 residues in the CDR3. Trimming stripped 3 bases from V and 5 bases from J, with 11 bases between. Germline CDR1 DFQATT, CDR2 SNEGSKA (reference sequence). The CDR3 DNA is TGCAGTGCTAGGGGGGGAACCGATCAGCCCCAGCATTTT. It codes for CSARGGTDQPQHF.

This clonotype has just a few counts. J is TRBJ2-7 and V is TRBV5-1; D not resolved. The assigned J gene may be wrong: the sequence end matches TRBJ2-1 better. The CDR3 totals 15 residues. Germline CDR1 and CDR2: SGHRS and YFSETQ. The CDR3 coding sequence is TGCGCCAGCAGCTTGGACTGGGCAGGTGGTGGTGAGCAGTTCTTC. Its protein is CASSLDWAGGGEQFF.

The CDR3 is CASSYIAGGPEQFF. CDR3 sequence (DNA): TGTGCCAGCAGTTATATAGCGGGGGGGCCCGAGCAGTTCTTC. The chain employs TRBV7-2 and TRBJ2-1; 11 bases align to TRBD2. Germline V lookup: CDR1 SGHTA, CDR2 FQGNSA. Trimming removed 6 bases from V and 10 bases from J; junction bases left unmatched: 8. This CDR3 contains 14 residues.

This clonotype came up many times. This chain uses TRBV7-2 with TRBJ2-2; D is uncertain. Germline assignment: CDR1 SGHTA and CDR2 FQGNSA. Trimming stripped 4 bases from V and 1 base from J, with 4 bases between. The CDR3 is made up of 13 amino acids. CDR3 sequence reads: CASSSRNTGELFF. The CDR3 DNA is TGTGCCAGCAGCTCCAGGAACACCGGGGAGCTGTTTTTT.

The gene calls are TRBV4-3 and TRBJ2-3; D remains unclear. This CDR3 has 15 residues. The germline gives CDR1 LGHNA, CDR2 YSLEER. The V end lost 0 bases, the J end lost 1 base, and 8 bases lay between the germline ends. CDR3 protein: CASSQDSHRTDTQYF. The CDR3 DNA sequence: TGCGCCAGCAGCCAAGATTCCCACCGCACAGATACGCAGTATTTT.

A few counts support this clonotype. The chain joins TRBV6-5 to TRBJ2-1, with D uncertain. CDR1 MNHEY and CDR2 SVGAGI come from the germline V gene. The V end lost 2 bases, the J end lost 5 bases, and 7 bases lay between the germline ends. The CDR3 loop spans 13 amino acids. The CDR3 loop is CASSYGSHNEQFF. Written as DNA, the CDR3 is TGTGCCAGCAGTTACGGATCCCACAATGAGCAGTTCTTC.

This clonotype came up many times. This chain's CDR3 is CASSDLPGTERTDTQYF. The CDR3 nucleotides read TGTGCCAGCAGTGACCTACCCGGGACAGAACGCACAGATACGCAGTATTTT. The genes are TRBV6-4 and TRBJ2-3; 7 bases line up with TRBD1. The CDR3 has 17 residues. V trimming: 2 bases; J trimming: 1 base; junction bases outside the gene matches: 9. The germline gives CDR1 MRHNA, CDR2 SNTAGT.

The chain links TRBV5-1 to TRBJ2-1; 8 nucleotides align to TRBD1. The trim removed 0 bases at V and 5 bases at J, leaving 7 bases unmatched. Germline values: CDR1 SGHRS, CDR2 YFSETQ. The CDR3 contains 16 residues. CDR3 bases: TGCGCCAGCAGCTTGGAAAAAGGGACAGGCAACAATGAGCAGTTCTTC. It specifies CASSLEKGTGNNEQFF.

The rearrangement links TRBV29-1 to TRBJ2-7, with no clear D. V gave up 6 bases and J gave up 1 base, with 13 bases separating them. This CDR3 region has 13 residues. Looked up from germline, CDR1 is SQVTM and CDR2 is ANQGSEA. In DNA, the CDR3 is TGCAGCGTCCGGACGGTAGAATCCTACGAGCAGTACTTC. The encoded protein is CSVRTVESYEQYF.

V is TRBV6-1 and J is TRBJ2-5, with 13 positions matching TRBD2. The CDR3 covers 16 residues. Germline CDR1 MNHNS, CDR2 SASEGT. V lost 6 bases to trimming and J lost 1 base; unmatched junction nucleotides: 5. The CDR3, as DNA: TGTGCCAGCAGACCCTGGACTAGCGGGGGCCAAGAGACCCAGTACTTC. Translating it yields CASRPWTSGGQETQYF.